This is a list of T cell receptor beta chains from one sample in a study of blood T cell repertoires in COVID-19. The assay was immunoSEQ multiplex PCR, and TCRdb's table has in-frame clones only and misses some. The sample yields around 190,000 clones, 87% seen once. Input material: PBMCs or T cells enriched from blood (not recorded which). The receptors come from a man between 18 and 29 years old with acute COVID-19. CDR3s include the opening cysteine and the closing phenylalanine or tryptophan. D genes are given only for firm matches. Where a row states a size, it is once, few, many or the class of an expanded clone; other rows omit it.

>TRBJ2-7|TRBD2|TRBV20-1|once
TGCAGTGCTAGTCCTCGGACTAGCCTCTACGAGCAGTACTTC
CSASPRTSLYEQYF
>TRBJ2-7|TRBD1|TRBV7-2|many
TGTGCCAGCAGTTGGGACAGGACCCAAATCGAGCAGTACTTC
CASSWDRTQIEQYF
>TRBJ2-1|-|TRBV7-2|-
TGTGCCAGCAGCTTAGGGGCGGGGGCGCGCAATGAGCAGTTCTTC
CASSLGAGARNEQFF
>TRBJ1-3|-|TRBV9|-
TGTGCCAGCAGCGAACATCGGGGTTATTCGGGAAACACCATATATTTT
CASSEHRGYSGNTIYF
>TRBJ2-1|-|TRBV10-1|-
TGCGCCAGCAGTGAAAGGGCTAGCACCCGCTCCTACAATGAGCAGTTCTTC
CASSERASTRSYNEQFF
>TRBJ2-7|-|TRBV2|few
TGTGCCAGCAGTGACGAGACTATTTGGGCCGAGCAGTACTTC
CASSDETIWAEQYF
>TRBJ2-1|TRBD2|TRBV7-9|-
TGTGCCAGCAGCTTAGGGGGACTAGCGGGAGAGGGGAATGAGCAGTTCTTC
CASSLGGLAGEGNEQFF
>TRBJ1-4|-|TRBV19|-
TGTGCCAGTAGTACGTTCGGCGGCGCCGAAAAACTGTTTTTT
CASSTFGGAEKLFF
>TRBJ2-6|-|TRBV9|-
TGTGCCAGCAGCGTTTCGGTATTGGAGGGCACTTGGGGGGCCAACGTCCTGACTTTC
CASSVSVLEGTWGANVLTF
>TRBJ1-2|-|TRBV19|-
TGTGCCAGTAGTATGGGGGGGGATATCTATGGCTACACCTTC
CASSMGGDIYGYTF
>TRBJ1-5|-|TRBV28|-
TGTGCCAGCAGGATATGGGGAGCCAGCAATCAGCCCCAGCATTTT
CASRIWGASNQPQHF
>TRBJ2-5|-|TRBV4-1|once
TGCGCCAGCAGCCCACAGGAAATCCAAGAGACCCAGTACTTC
CASSPQEIQETQYF
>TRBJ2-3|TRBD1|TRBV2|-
TGTGCCAGCAGCTCCCCCGGGGGACAGGGGGCAGGCACAGATACGCAGTATTTT
CASSSPGGQGAGTDTQYF
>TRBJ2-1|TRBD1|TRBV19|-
TGTGCCAGTAAATCGGGCCTGGCAGACAGGGAATACAATGAGCAGTTCTTC
CASKSGLADREYNEQFF
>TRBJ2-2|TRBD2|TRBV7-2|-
TGTGCCAGCAGTCATAGCGGGGGCAGGGAGCTGTTTTTT
CASSHSGGRELFF
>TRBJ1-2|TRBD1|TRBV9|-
TGTGCCAGCAGCGTAGGGACAGGGAGTAAGTCGGATGGCTACACCTTC
CASSVGTGSKSDGYTF
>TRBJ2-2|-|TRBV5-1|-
TGCGCCAGCAGCTCCCCTCCCAAGAGCGGGGAGCTGTTTTTT
CASSSPPKSGELFF
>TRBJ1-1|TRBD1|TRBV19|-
TGTGCCAGTGCTCTAGGGACAGGGGCTGAAGCTTTCTTT
CASALGTGAEAFF
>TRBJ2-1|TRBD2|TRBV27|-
TGTGCCAGCAGAGAATCAGCGGGAGGGCACCAAGATGAGCAGTTCTTC
CASRESAGGHQDEQFF
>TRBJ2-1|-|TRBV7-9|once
TGTGCCAGCAGCCACCGCGAATATGGTGAGCAGTTCTTC
CASSHREYGEQFF
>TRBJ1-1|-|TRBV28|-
TGTGCCAGCAGTTCCGAAAGTCTAGGGAACACTGAAGCTTTCTTT
CASSSESLGNTEAFF
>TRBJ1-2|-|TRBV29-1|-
TGCAGCGTTGGTGGGGGAGCGGGTGGCTACACCTTC
CSVGGGAGGYTF
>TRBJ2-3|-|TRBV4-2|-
TGTGCCAGCACCTCGGTCCACGGGGGCACAGATACGCAGTATTTT
CASTSVHGGTDTQYF
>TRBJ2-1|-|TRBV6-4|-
TGTGCCAGCAGTGTTACTGGGACTTCCAATGAGCAGTTCTTC
CASSVTGTSNEQFF
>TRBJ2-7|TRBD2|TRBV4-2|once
TGTGCCAGCAGCCAAGCTAGCGGGAGGCCCAGCTCCTACGAGCAGTACTTC
CASSQASGRPSSYEQYF
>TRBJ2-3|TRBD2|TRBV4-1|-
TGCGCCAGCAGCCAAGTTGGTTGGGGGACTAGCGGGGGCACAGATACGCAGTATTTT
CASSQVGWGTSGGTDTQYF
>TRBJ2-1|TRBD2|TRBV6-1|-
TGTGCCAGCAGTGTAGCGGGAGTGAATGAGCAGTTCTTC
CASSVAGVNEQFF
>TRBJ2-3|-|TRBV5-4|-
TGTGCCGCCTGGGGCGGGACCACAGATACGCAGTATTTT
CAAWGGTTDTQYF
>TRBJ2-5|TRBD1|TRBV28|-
TGTGCCAGCAGGGGCCAGACAGGGGCTGGGGAGACCCAGTACTTC
CASRGQTGAGETQYF
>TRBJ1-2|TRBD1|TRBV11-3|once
TGTGCCAGCAGCTTACAGTGGGGACAGGGTAAACTTGGCTACACCTTC
CASSLQWGQGKLGYTF
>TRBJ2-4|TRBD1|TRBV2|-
TGTGCCAGCAGAGAACTCACAGGGGGACTAAACATTCAGTACTTC
CASRELTGGLNIQYF
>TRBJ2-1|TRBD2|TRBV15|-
TGTGCCACCGCCGGGGTAGCGGGAGAATACAATGAGCAGTTCTTC
CATAGVAGEYNEQFF
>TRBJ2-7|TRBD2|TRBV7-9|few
TGTGCCAGCAGCCCTTCTAGCGGGAGAGGTGAGCAGTACTTC
CASSPSSGRGEQYF
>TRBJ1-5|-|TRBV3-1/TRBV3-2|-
TGTGCCAGCAGCCTTAATAGCAATCAGCCCCAGCATTTT
CASSLNSNQPQHF
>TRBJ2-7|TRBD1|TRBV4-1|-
TGCGCCAGCAGCCTTCCGGGACAGACCTCCGAGCAGTACTTC
CASSLPGQTSEQYF
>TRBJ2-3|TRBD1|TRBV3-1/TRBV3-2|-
TGTGCCAGCACAGGGACAGATAACACAGATACGCAGTATTTT
CASTGTDNTDTQYF
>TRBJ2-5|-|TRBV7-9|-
TGTGCCAGCAGCTTTTATCAGGGCACCAACCAAGAGACCCAGTACTTC
CASSFYQGTNQETQYF
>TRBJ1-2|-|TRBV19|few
TGTGCCAGTACTCCACTAGATTCATATGGCTACACCTTC
CASTPLDSYGYTF
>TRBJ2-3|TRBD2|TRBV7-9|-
TGTGCCAGCAGCTTTGTGGGGGGGAGCACAGATACGCAGTATTTT
CASSFVGGSTDTQYF
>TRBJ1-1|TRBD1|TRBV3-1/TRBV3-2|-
TGTGCCAGCAGCCAAGATGGGACAGGAGGTAGTGAAGCTTTCTTT
CASSQDGTGGSEAFF
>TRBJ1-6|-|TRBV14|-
TGTGCCAGCAGCCAACCCCGGGGACCCCTCCACTTT
CASSQPRGPLHF
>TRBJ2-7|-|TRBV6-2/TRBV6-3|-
TGTGCCAGCAGTTACGAGGGTCTCCCGGCCTACGAGCAGTACTTC
CASSYEGLPAYEQYF
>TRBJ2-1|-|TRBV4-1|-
TGCGCCAGCAGCCCGTGGACAGTAAATGAGCAGTTCTTC
CASSPWTVNEQFF
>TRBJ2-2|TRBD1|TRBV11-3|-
TGTGCCAGCAGTTCCGGGACAGGGGCTACCGGGGAGCTGTTTTTT
CASSSGTGATGELFF
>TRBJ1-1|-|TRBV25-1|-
TGTGCCAGCAGTGAATTAGACAGTGAAGCTTTCTTT
CASSELDSEAFF
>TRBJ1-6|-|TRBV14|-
TGTGCCAGCAGCCAAGTCCCCGTTTCACCCCTCCACTTT
CASSQVPVSPLHF
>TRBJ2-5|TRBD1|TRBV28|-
TGTGCCAGCAGTTCGGGACAGGGTAGACAAGAGACCCAGTACTTC
CASSSGQGRQETQYF
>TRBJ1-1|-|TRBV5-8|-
TGTGCCAGCAGCTTGGGGGGCTTGAACACTGAAGCTTTCTTT
CASSLGGLNTEAFF
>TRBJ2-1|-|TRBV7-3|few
TGTGCCAGCAGCTTAAGGCTAGCGACCCTTAACAATGAGCAGTTCTTC
CASSLRLATLNNEQFF